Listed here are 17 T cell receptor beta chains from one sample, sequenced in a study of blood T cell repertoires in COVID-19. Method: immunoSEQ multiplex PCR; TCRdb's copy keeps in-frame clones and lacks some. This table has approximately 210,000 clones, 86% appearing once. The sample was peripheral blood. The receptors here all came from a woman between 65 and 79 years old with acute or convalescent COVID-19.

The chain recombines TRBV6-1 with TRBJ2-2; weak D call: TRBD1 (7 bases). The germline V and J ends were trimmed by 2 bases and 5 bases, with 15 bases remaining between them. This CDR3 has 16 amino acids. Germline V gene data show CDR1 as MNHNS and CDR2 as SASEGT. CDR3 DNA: TGTGCCAGCAGTGAACAAGGGGGCGCGGGGACCGGGGAGCTGTTTTTT. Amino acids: CASSEQGGAGTGELFF.

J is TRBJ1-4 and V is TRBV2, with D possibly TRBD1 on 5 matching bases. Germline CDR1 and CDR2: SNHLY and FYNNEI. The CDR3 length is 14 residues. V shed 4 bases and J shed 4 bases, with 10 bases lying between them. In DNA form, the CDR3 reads TGTGCCAGCAGTGCTGACAGAATTAATGAAAAACTGTTTTTT. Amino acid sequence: CASSADRINEKLFF.

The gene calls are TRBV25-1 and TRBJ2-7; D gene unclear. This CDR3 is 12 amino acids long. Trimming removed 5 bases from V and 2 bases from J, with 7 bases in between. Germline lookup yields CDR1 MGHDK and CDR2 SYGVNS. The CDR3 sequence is CASSLTPYEQYF. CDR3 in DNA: TGTGCCAGCAGTCTAACCCCCTACGAGCAGTACTTC.

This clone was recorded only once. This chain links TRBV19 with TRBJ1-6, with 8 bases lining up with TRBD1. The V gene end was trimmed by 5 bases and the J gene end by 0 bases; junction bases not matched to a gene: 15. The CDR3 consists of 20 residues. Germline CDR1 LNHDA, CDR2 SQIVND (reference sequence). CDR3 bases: TGTGCCAGTAGTTCTGGTGGACAGGGCGCAAGGAGCTCCTATAATTCACCCCTCCACTTT. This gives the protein CASSSGGQGARSSYNSPLHF.

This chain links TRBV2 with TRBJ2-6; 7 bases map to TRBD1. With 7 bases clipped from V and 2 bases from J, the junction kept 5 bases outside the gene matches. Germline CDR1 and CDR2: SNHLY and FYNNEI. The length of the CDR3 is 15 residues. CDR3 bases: TGTGCCAGCAAAATAGACAGGGCTGGGGCCAACGTCCTGACTTTC. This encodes CASKIDRAGANVLTF.

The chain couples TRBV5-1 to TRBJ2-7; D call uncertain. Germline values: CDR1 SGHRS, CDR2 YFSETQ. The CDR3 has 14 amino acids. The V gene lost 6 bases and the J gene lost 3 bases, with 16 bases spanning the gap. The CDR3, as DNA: TGCGCCAGCATCCCCGGCGCAGGCAGCTACGAGCAGTACTTC. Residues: CASIPGAGSYEQYF.

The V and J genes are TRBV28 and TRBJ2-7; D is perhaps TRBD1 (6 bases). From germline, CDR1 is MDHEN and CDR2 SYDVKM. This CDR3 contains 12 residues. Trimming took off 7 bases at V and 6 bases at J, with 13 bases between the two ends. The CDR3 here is CASTLQGSEQYF. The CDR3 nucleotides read TGTGCCAGCACCCTACAGGGCTCCGAGCAGTACTTC.

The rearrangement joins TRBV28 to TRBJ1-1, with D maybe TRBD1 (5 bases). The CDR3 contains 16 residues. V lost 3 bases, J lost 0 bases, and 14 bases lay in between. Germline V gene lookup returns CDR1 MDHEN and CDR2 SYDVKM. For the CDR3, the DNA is TGTGCCAGCAGTTTTCGGAGGGGCAGCCTGAACACTGAAGCTTTCTTT. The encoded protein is CASSFRRGSLNTEAFF.

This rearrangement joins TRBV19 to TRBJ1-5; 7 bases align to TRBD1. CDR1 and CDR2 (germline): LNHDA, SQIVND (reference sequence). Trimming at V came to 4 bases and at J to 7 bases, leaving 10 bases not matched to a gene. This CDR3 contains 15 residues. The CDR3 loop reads CASSTFKTGSQPQHF. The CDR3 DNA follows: TGTGCCAGTAGTACTTTTAAGACAGGGTCGCAGCCCCAGCATTTT.

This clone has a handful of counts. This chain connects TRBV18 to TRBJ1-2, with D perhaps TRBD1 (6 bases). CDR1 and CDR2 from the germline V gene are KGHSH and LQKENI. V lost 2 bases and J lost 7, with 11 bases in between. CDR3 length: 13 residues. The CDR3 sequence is CASSPNREGGYTF. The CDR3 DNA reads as TGTGCCAGCTCACCAAACAGGGAAGGTGGCTACACCTTC.

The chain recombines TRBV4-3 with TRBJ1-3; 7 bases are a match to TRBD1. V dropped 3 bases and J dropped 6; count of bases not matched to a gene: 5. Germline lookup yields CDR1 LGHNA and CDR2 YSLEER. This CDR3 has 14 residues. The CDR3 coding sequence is TGCGCCAGCAGCCACCGACAGGGCTCAAACACCATATATTTT. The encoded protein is CASSHRQGSNTIYF.

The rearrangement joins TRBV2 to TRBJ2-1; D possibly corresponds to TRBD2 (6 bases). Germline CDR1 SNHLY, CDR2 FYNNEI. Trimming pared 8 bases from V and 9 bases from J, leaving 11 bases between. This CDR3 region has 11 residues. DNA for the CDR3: TGTGCCAGCCAGTGGGGGGTTGAGCAGTTCTTC. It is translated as CASQWGVEQFF.

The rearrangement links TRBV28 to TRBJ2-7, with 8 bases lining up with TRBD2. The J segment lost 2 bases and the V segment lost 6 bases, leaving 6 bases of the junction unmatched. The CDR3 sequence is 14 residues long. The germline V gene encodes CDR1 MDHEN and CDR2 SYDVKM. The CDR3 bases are TGTGCCAGCAGCCCTGTAGCGGGGCCCTACGAGCAGTACTTC. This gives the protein CASSPVAGPYEQYF.

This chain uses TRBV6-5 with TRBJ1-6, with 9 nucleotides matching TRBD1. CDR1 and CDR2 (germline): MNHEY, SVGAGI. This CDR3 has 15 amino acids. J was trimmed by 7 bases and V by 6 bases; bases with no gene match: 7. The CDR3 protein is CASRPPGQGNSPLHF. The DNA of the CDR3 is TGTGCCAGCAGACCCCCGGGACAGGGAAATTCACCCCTCCACTTT.

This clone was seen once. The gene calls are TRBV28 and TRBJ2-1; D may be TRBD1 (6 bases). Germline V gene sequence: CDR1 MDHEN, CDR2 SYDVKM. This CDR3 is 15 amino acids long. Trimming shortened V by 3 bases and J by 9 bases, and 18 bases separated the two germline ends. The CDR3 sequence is CASSFQNGRGGEQFF. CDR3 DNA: TGTGCCAGCAGTTTCCAGAACGGACGAGGGGGTGAGCAGTTCTTC.

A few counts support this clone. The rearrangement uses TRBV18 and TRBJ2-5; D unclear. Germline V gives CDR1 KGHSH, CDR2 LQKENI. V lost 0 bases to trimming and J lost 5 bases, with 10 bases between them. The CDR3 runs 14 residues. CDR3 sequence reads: CASSPPTRRETQYF. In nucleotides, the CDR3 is TGTGCCAGCTCACCACCTACTCGCCGGGAGACCCAGTACTTC. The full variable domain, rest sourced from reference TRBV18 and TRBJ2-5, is NAGVMQNPRHLVRRRGQEARLRCSPMKGHSHVYWYRQLPEEGLKFMVYLQKENIIDESGMPKERFSAEFPKEGPSILRIQQVVRGDSAAYFCASSPPTRRETQYFGPGTRLLVL.

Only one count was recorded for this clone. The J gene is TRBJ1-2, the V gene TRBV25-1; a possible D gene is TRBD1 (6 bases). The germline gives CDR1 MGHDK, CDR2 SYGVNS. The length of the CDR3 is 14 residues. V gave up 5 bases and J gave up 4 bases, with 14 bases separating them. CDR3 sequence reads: CASSPSDRPYGYTF. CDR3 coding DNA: TGTGCCAGCAGTCCGTCAGACAGGCCCTATGGCTACACCTTC.